The 30 T cell receptor beta chains given below trace back to one sample, sequenced in a study of T cells after posttransplantation cyclophosphamide. Generated by immunoSEQ multiplex PCR, the TCRdb table keeps only in-frame clones and is missing some. The table has a few thousand clones, approximately 89% seen once; the top ten hold roughly 7%. Cyclophosphamide on days +3 and +4 followed busulfan-fludarabine conditioning and a marrow graft. Sequencing used PBMCs, obtained after allogeneic stem cell transplant with posttransplant cyclophosphamide. All receptors come from a female patient aged 50 to 60 who received an allogeneic stem cell transplant from an unrelated donor, was CMV-positive, and had acute and chronic GVHD. Some T cells may be transferred from the graft donor.

The CDR3 loop is CASSFNLVGLAGAHKNIQYF. CDR3 nucleotide sequence: TGTGCCAGCAGTTTTAATTTAGTGGGACTAGCGGGGGCACACAAAAACATTCAGTACTTC. The V call is TRBV28, the J call TRBJ2-4; 14 bases line up with TRBD2. Germline CDR1 reads MDHEN; CDR2 reads SYDVKM. This CDR3 comprises 20 residues. V was pared by 3 bases and J by 3 bases, with 13 bases of the junction left unmatched.

This rearrangement joins TRBV25-1 to TRBJ2-2; maybe TRBD2 (5 bases). V shed 6 bases and J shed 6 bases, with 11 bases lying between them. This CDR3 region has 13 residues. Germline CDR1 is MGHDK and CDR2 is SYGVNS. CDR3: CASRLTEAGELFF. CDR3 DNA sequence: TGTGCCAGCAGGCTGACGGAGGCCGGGGAGCTGTTTTTT.

The chain employs TRBV5-4 and TRBJ2-7, with a possible D match to TRBD1 (6 bases). Deletions cut 3 bases from V and 7 bases from J, with 11 bases between. Germline CDR1 SGHNT, CDR2 YYREEE (reference sequence). The CDR3 has 12 residues. DNA of the CDR3: TGTGCCAGCAGCTCCCGGGACACGGAGCAGTACTTC. As protein: CASSSRDTEQYF.

CDR3 nucleotides: TGTGCCAGCAGCTTAAACCCGGGACAGGGGAGCGAGCAGTACTTC. Amino acid sequence: CASSLNPGQGSEQYF. This chain connects TRBV7-3 to TRBJ2-7, with 10 bases identical to TRBD1. CDR1 SGHTA and CDR2 FQGTGA come from the germline V gene. J was trimmed by 6 bases and V by 1 base; bases with no gene match: 6. The CDR3 contains 15 residues.

The rearrangement joins TRBV6-5 to TRBJ2-7; the D is unclear. This CDR3 is built from 13 residues. V was shortened by 10 bases and J by 3 bases, with 16 bases between the two germline ends. Germline assignment: CDR1 MNHEY and CDR2 SVGAGI. This CDR3 is CATFSTHNYEQYF. DNA of the CDR3: TGTGCCACCTTTTCGACACATAACTACGAGCAGTACTTC.

This clone has more than one count but fewer than ten. V is TRBV5-4 and J is TRBJ2-3, with 15 bases fitting TRBD2. After removal of 3 bases from V and 0 bases from J, the junction contained 2 bases not matched to a gene. Looked up from germline, CDR1 is SGHNT and CDR2 is YYREEE (reference sequence). The CDR3 sequence is 17 residues long. The CDR3 DNA reads TGTGCCAGCAGCTCGGGACTAGCGGGAGGAAGCACAGATACGCAGTATTTT. The encoded protein is CASSSGLAGGSTDTQYF.

The chain employs TRBV10-3 and TRBJ1-3; 8 bases are a match to TRBD1. CDR3 length: 14 residues. The germline CDR1 and CDR2 sequences are ENHRY and SYGVKD. The junction had 9 bases not matched to a gene; V was cut back by 10 bases and J by 4 bases. The CDR3 sequence is CATQGERTGNTIYF. Here the CDR3 DNA reads TGTGCCACACAGGGGGAGAGAACGGGAAACACCATATATTTT.

Comments on this clone: Germline and junction disagree at one end, which may indicate a read error. The chain carries TRBV28 and TRBJ1-4; perhaps TRBD1 as D (5 bases). Germline CDR1 MDHEN, CDR2 SYDVKM. The CDR3 has 14 residues. The CDR3 DNA is TGTGCCAGCAGTTTCCCCAGGGTAGCGGGAAAAACTGTTTTT. This encodes CASSFPRVAGKTVF. The full variable domain, with the rest looked up from reference TRBV28 and TRBJ1-4, is DVKVTQSSRYLVKRTGEKVFLECVQDMDHENMFWYRQDPGLGLRLIYFSYDVKMKEKGDIPEGYSVSREKKERFSLILESASTNQTSMYLCASSFPRVAGKTVFGSGTQLSVL.

The gene calls are TRBV5-4 and TRBJ1-1, with 9 nucleotides matching TRBD1. The junction had 8 bases not matched to a gene; V was cut back by 6 bases and J by 5 bases. The CDR3 is made up of 14 amino acids. In germline, CDR1 is SGHNT, CDR2 YYREEE (reference sequence). This CDR3 reads CASNQGGQGTEAFF. Written as DNA, the CDR3 is TGTGCCAGCAACCAGGGGGGACAGGGAACTGAAGCTTTCTTT.

The chain combines TRBV10-3 with TRBJ2-4; 8 bases are shared with TRBD1. With V trimmed by 3 bases and J by 4 bases, 5 bases remained unmatched. CDR3 length: 15 residues. From germline, CDR1 is ENHRY and CDR2 SYGVKD. The CDR3 spells CAISDSDRGKNIQYF. The CDR3 coding sequence is TGTGCCATCAGTGATTCCGACAGGGGAAAAAACATTCAGTACTTC.

This clone was observed a handful of times. The chain employs TRBV5-4 and TRBJ2-7; 8 bases are a match to TRBD1. CDR1 and CDR2 (germline): SGHNT, YYREEE (reference sequence). Trimming cost V 1 base and J 6 bases; bases outside gene matches: 6. This CDR3 is 14 amino acids long. CDR3 loop: CASSLWTGSSEQYF. In DNA, the CDR3 is TGTGCCAGCAGCTTGTGGACAGGGTCGTCCGAGCAGTACTTC.

This clone appeared a single time. The chain couples TRBV28 to TRBJ2-7, with 7 positions matching TRBD1. There are 16 residues in the CDR3. Germline CDR1 MDHEN, CDR2 SYDVKM. Germline trimming cut 2 bases from V and 0 bases from J; bases unmatched to any gene: 7. The CDR3 DNA reads TGTGCCAGCAGTTTAACATCCGGGACAGCCTCCTACGAGCAGTACTTC. This codes for CASSLTSGTASYEQYF. Using reference TRBV28 and TRBJ2-7 for the parts outside the CDR3, the full variable domain is DVKVTQSSRYLVKRTGEKVFLECVQDMDHENMFWYRQDPGLGLRLIYFSYDVKMKEKGDIPEGYSVSREKKERFSLILESASTNQTSMYLCASSLTSGTASYEQYFGPGTRLTVT.

The CDR3: CASSIDLAGGPAEQFF. The CDR3 DNA reads as TGTGCCAGTAGTATAGATCTGGCGGGGGGGCCGGCTGAGCAGTTCTTC. The chain links TRBV19 to TRBJ2-1; TRBD2 matches at 9 bases. V lost 0 bases and J lost 9; bases outside the gene matches: 9. The CDR3 covers 16 residues. Germline CDR1 reads LNHDA; CDR2 reads SQIVND (reference sequence).

By share, this clone ranks as large. CDR3 DNA: TGTGCCAGCAGCTTTCCTTTACTAGCCCCAAGCACAGATACGCAGTATTTT. Its translation is CASSFPLLAPSTDTQYF. This rearrangement joins TRBV7-8 to TRBJ2-3; tentatively, D is TRBD2 (6 bases). V was shortened by 3 bases and J by 0 bases, with 16 bases between the two germline ends. Per germline, CDR1 SGHVS and CDR2 FQNEAQ. The CDR3 loop spans 17 amino acids.

The chain couples TRBV7-2 to TRBJ2-1; D ambiguous. This CDR3 region has 12 residues. CDR1 SGHTA and CDR2 FQGNSA come from the germline V gene. Between the trimmed V and J ends, which lost 1 base and 4 bases, there was a span of 2 bases. The CDR3, as DNA: TGTGCCAGCAGCTTAGTATACAATGAGCAGTTCTTC. Amino acid sequence: CASSLVYNEQFF.

The J gene is TRBJ2-3, the V gene TRBV7-9; tentatively, D is TRBD1 (6 bases). Germline assignment: CDR1 SEHNR and CDR2 FQNEAQ (reference sequence). This CDR3 is 18 amino acids long. The V end was cut by 7 bases, the J end by 6 bases, with 29 bases between. The CDR3 nucleotides read TGTGCCAGCAATCTACTACCCAGCTTGTGGGGGCGCGAGGATACGCAGTATTTT. Its protein is CASNLLPSLWGREDTQYF.

The chain couples TRBV11-2 to TRBJ2-7, with 8 positions matching TRBD2. Trimming cost V 2 bases and J 7 bases; bases outside gene matches: 7. CDR1 and CDR2 from the germline V gene are SGHAT and FQNNGV. The CDR3 has 14 residues. CDR3 bases: TGTGCCAGCAGCTTAAACGGGGGGGCCCGGGAGCAGTACTTC. As protein: CASSLNGGAREQYF.

The rearrangement uses TRBV7-9 and TRBJ1-2, with 9 bases aligning to TRBD1. Germline V gene sequence: CDR1 SEHNR, CDR2 FQNEAQ (reference sequence). Losses at the gene ends were 5 bases for V and 5 bases for J; bases not matched to a gene: 12. This CDR3 spans 16 amino acids. The CDR3 bases are TGTGCCAGCAGCACACCCGGGACAGGGTTTCCTTATGGCTACACCTTC. Residues: CASSTPGTGFPYGYTF.

The V gene is TRBV10-3, the J gene TRBJ2-7; D perhaps matches TRBD1 (6 bases). This CDR3 contains 14 residues. The V gene lost 0 bases and the J gene lost 2 bases, with 8 bases spanning the gap. The V gene's germline CDR1 is ENHRY and CDR2 SYGVKD. The CDR3 DNA is TGTGCCATCAGTGAGTCAGGACAGACCTACGAGCAGTACTTC. Its protein is CAISESGQTYEQYF.

This clone appeared a few times. The chain recombines TRBV11-2 with TRBJ1-1; tentatively, D is TRBD1 (5 bases). V lost 1 base, J lost 4 bases, and 10 bases lay in between. CDR1 SGHAT and CDR2 FQNNGV come from the germline V gene. This CDR3 has 14 amino acids. The CDR3 DNA sequence: TGTGCCAGCAGCTTAGGCCAGGGATCCACTGAAGCTTTCTTT. Protein: CASSLGQGSTEAFF.

The chain combines TRBV13 with TRBJ2-1, with 10 bases lining up with TRBD1. V was pared by 5 bases and J by 7 bases, with 8 bases of the junction left unmatched. This CDR3 comprises 15 residues. Germline V lookup: CDR1 PRHDT, CDR2 FYEKMQ (reference sequence). The CDR3 spells CASSQEGQGSNEQFF. The CDR3 bases are TGTGCCAGCAGCCAGGAGGGACAGGGGTCGAATGAGCAGTTCTTC.

The J gene is TRBJ2-3, the V gene TRBV7-9, with 10 nucleotides matching TRBD1. CDR3 length: 17 amino acids. Germline loops: CDR1 SEHNR, CDR2 FQNEAQ (reference sequence). V shed 1 base, J shed 4 bases, and the junction held 8 bases outside the gene matches. CDR3 residues: CASSLGSGQGGSDTQYF. The DNA of the CDR3 is TGTGCCAGCAGCTTAGGGAGTGGACAGGGGGGGTCAGATACGCAGTATTTT.

The gene calls are TRBV7-2 and TRBJ2-1; D not resolved. The V end lost 5 bases, the J end lost 7 bases, and 9 bases lay between the germline ends. Per germline, CDR1 SGHTA and CDR2 FQGNSA. The CDR3 has 12 residues. CDR3 residues: CASSRYVNEQFF. CDR3 sequence (DNA): TGTGCCAGCAGCCGGTATGTAAATGAGCAGTTCTTC. The full variable domain, with the rest looked up from reference TRBV7-2 and TRBJ2-1, is GAGVSQSPSNKVTEKGKDVELRCDPISGHTALYWYRQSLGQGLEFLIYFQGNSAPDKSGLPSDRFSAERTGGSVSTLTIQRTQQEDSAVYLCASSRYVNEQFFGPGTRLTVL.

The chain joins TRBV9 to TRBJ2-2, with 10 bases fitting TRBD2. The CDR3 totals 18 residues. From germline, CDR1 is SGDLS and CDR2 YYNGEE. With V trimmed by 4 bases and J by 4 bases, 13 bases remained unmatched. Written as DNA, the CDR3 is TGTGCCAGCAGCCCCGGGACTAGCGACTTTAGAACCACCGGGGAGCTGTTTTTT. Protein sequence: CASSPGTSDFRTTGELFF.

The chain recombines TRBV19 with TRBJ2-1, with 12 nucleotides matching TRBD2. This CDR3 has 15 residues. With V trimmed by 4 bases and J by 8 bases, 6 bases remained unmatched. CDR1 is LNHDA, CDR2 SQIVND, per germline (reference sequence). The CDR3, as DNA: TGTGCCAGTAGTACCGCTAGCGGGAGGGCCCATGAGCAGTTCTTC. This translates into CASSTASGRAHEQFF.

The genes are TRBV5-5 and TRBJ2-2, with 12 bases aligning to TRBD1. CDR3 length equals 18 residues. The V gene's germline CDR1 is SGHKS and CDR2 YYEKEE (reference sequence). V shed 2 bases and J 0 bases; nucleotides not matched to a gene: 5. This CDR3 is CASSFGTGGVANTGELFF. In DNA, the CDR3 is TGTGCCAGCAGCTTCGGGACAGGGGGCGTAGCGAACACCGGGGAGCTGTTTTTT.

The CDR3 reads CASSQDLGGDSPLHF. Written as DNA, the CDR3 is TGTGCCAGCAGCCAAGATTTAGGGGGCGATTCACCCCTCCACTTT. The chain combines TRBV4-2 with TRBJ1-6; 7 bases are a match to TRBD1. Germline CDR1 LGHNA, CDR2 YNFKEQ. The V gene end was trimmed by 0 bases and the J gene end by 8 bases; junction bases not matched to a gene: 4. This CDR3 comprises 15 residues.

Notes on this clone: The identical CDR3 is also encoded by other nucleotide sequences in the sample. The V gene is TRBV28, the J gene TRBJ1-5; D is unresolved. CDR3 size: 13 residues. V lost 3 bases, J lost 6 bases, and 9 bases lay in between. Germline CDR1 and CDR2: MDHEN and SYDVKM. CDR3 DNA sequence: TGTGCCAGCAGTTTCGGTCGGGGTCAGCCCCAGCATTTT. This translates into CASSFGRGQPQHF.

The chain links TRBV27 to TRBJ2-7, with 12 bases that match TRBD1. CDR1 is MNHEY and CDR2 is SMNVEV in the germline V gene (reference sequence). This CDR3 is 14 amino acids long. Trimming cost V 5 bases and J 2 bases; bases outside gene matches: 1. This chain's CDR3 is CASSRDRGPYEQYF. Written as DNA, the CDR3 is TGTGCCAGCAGTAGGGACAGGGGGCCCTACGAGCAGTACTTC.

The chain combines TRBV27 with TRBJ2-7; TRBD1 aligns across 9 bases. CDR1 is MNHEY and CDR2 is SMNVEV in the germline V gene (reference sequence). V lost 4 bases to trimming and J lost 3 bases; unmatched junction nucleotides: 4. The CDR3 covers 14 residues. CDR3 nucleotides: TGTGCCAGCAGTTGGACAGGGGTGGGCTACGAGCAGTACTTC. Its protein product is CASSWTGVGYEQYF.